This TCR beta chain is from a study of control samples from healthy donors and cancer patients. This CDR3 has 16 residues. J lost 4 bases, V lost 4 bases, and 8 bases had no gene match. Per the germline V gene, CDR1 is LGHNA and CDR2 is YSLEER. Assay used: immunoSEQ multiplex PCR; TCRdb lists only in-frame clones, some missing. This sample has tens of thousands of clones, with about 83% found just once. The source of this sequence is a woman aged 40 to 49 with lung cancer. The genes are TRBV4-3 and TRBJ2-3, with 10 bases lining up with TRBD2. Sequences were obtained from PBMCs. Here the CDR3 reads CASSLASGGGADTQYF. The CDR3 DNA reads TGCGCCAGCAGCCTTGCTAGCGGGGGCGGGGCAGATACGCAGTATTTT.